This TCR beta chain emerged from a study of blood T cells in healthy people across ages. Note on this clonotype: Its antigen is as yet unknown.

This CDR3 has 18 amino acids. Germline CDR1 and CDR2: SEHNR and FQNEAQ (reference sequence). V was clipped by 3 bases and J by 2 bases, with 20 bases between them. Study-wide results and limits: Compared with aged donors, long-lived donors showed fewer expanded clones, suggesting selection. Researchers said unsorted PBMCs prevented a conclusive naive versus antigen-experienced comparison.

The second PCR ran about 6 to 12 cycles with a sample-barcoded 5' primer and J-beta primers. TCRdb passed the 5' RACE reads through MiXCR, listing each CDR3 protein once. Among approximately 670,000 distinct CDR3 sequences listed, less than 45% were seen once. V is TRBV7-9 and J is TRBJ2-4; either TRBD1 or TRBD2 may supply D (5 bases each). What was sequenced was blood. The receptor comes from an elderly man in good health. CDR3 sequence (DNA): TGTGCCAGCAGCTTCACTTCAGGGAGAGGCTTAACCAAAAACATTCAGTACTTC. The encoded protein is CASSFTSGRGLTKNIQYF.